This section outlines one TCR beta chain sequence together with its context. The antigen is not known. The germline V gene encodes CDR1 GTSNPN and CDR2 SVGIG (reference sequence). Deletions cut 4 bases from V and 0 bases from J, with 16 bases between. CDR3 length: 15 residues. This sample is drawn from a study of glioma-infiltrating T cells after dendritic cell vaccination. Study conclusions and caveats: The cohort had few patients with full blood and tumor sets. Longer survival after dendritic cell vaccination followed higher pretreatment TIL content.

No glioblastoma patient carried an isocitrate dehydrogenase mutation. Amplification used 60 V beta primers and 13 J beta primers. TCRdb keeps only in-frame clones here, not all; method: immunoSEQ multiplex PCR. The sample gives under 130,000 clones, 81% of which show up once; over 9.5% is in the top ten. The TCR originated in a human donor with glioblastoma. Material: blood, obtained before dendritic cell vaccination. This chain connects TRBV30 to TRBJ2-7; tentative D call: TRBD1 (5 bases). The CDR3 DNA sequence: TGTGCCTGGACCAACCGACAGAGGTTCTCCTACGAGCAGTACTTC. It encodes CAWTNRQRFSYEQYF.